This TCR beta chain was found in a study of blood T cell repertoires in COVID-19. The wider study: Italy, Spain and the United States were the sources of the convalescent and acute COVID-19 samples. T cells, B-cell-depleted T cells, or PBMCs provided the cDNA or gDNA that served as material.

The CDR3 is 16 amino acids. Germline values: CDR1 LGHNA, CDR2 YNFKEQ. The J segment lost 4 bases and the V segment lost 2 bases, leaving 5 bases of the junction unmatched. Original processing notes: Estimates of nucleated cell counts were drawn from the amplification of reference gene primers. Assay used: immunoSEQ multiplex PCR; TCRdb lists only in-frame clones, some missing. V and J calls and clone size are as listed in that table; D and trimming were resolved from the DNA. The table includes approximately 150,000 clones, approximately 84% detected once. The receptor was isolated from a human donor with acute or convalescent COVID-19. The donor label of this sample is uncertain. The specimen sequenced was peripheral blood. This chain connects TRBV4-2 to TRBJ2-2; 9 bases align to TRBD2. The CDR3 reads CASSQLGSGGTGELFF. CDR3 in DNA: TGTGCCAGCAGCCAATTGGGTAGCGGGGGCACCGGGGAGCTGTTTTTT.